This T cell receptor beta chain was found in a study of STAT5B mutations in CD4+ large granular lymphocyte leukemia. CDR1 is LGHNA, CDR2 YNFKEQ, per germline. The ends lost 3 bases at V and 4 bases at J; junction bases unmatched: 8. The CDR3 runs to 16 residues. Profiled with immunoSEQ multiplex PCR; TCRdb holds only in-frame clones, not every one. This table holds tens of thousands of clones, around 88% found once. In this sample, this clone turned up once. The sequencing input was CD4+ T cells from blood buffy coats. The gene calls are TRBV4-2 and TRBJ2-5; 10 positions agree with TRBD2. This TCR came from a human donor in good health. This chain's CDR3 is CASSQSGRGRGETQYF. CDR3 sequence (DNA): TGTGCCAGCAGCCAGAGCGGGAGGGGACGGGGAGAGACCCAGTACTTC.